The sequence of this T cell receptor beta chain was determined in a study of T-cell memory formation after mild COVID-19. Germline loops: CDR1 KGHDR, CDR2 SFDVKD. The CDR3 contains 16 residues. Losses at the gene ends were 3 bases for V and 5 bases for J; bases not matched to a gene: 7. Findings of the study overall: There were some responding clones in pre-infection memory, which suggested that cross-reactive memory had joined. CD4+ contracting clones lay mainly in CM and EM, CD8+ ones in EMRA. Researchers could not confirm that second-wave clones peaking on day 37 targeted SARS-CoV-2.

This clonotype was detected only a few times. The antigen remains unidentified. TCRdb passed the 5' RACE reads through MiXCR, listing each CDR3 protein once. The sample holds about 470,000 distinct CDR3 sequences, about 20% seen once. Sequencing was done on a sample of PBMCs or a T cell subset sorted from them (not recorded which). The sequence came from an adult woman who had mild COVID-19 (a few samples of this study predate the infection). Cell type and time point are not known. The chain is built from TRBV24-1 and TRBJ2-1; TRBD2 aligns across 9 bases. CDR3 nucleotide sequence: TGTGCCACCAGTGATCAAAGCGGGAGGATACACAATGAGCAGTTCTTC. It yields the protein CATSDQSGRIHNEQFF.